This entry is about one T cell receptor beta chain. The germline gene is not matched at one end of the junction; a read error may be the cause. This sample is part of a study of cytomegalovirus exposure and HLA in healthy donors. CDR1 MGHRA and CDR2 YSYEKL come from the germline V gene. This CDR3 has 13 residues. The PCR was carried out with 60 Vbeta primers and 13 Jbeta primers. Clones were sequenced by immunoSEQ multiplex PCR, and TCRdb holds only the in-frame ones, with some missing. The sample lists about 300,000 clones; just over 85% were seen once. Input material: PBMCs. The chain links TRBV4-1 to TRBJ2-7, with a possible D match to TRBD1 (5 bases). This clonotype originated in a man aged 35-49 years in good health and CMV-seropositive. This chain's CDR3 is CASSQVSGNEQYF. Here the CDR3 DNA reads TGTGCCAGCAGCCAAGTATCAGGGAACGAGCAGTACTTC.